Listed below are T cell receptor beta chains from one sample, sequenced in a study of CD4 T cells in lung cancer. TCRdb's table, derived via immunoSEQ multiplex PCR, lists solely in-frame clones and lacks some. This table has roughly 9,300 clones, around 66% appearing once. Sequencing was carried out using normal lung tissue taken away from the tumor. These receptors were obtained from a man aged 60 to 75 with non-small cell lung cancer. CDR3s include the opening cysteine and the closing phenylalanine or tryptophan. A D gene is named only where the DNA matches it firmly. Some rows mark clone size as missing; the rest say once, few, many or name a class of expanded clone.

d_gene | abundance | j_gene | v_gene | CDR3aa | CDR3nt
- | - | TRBJ2-1 | TRBV28 | CASRPTGLALYNEQFF | TGTGCCAGCAGGCCTACGGGACTCGCGTTGTACAATGAGCAGTTCTTC
TRBD1 | - | TRBJ2-2 | TRBV4-2 | CASSQGDREAGELFF | TGTGCCAGCAGCCAAGGGGACAGGGAGGCCGGGGAGCTGTTTTTT
- | medium-sized | TRBJ1-4 | TRBV28 | CASSLPGGGEKLFF | TGTGCCAGCAGTTTACCCGGGGGAGGTGAAAAACTGTTTTTT
TRBD1 | few | TRBJ2-7 | TRBV5-8 | CASSLGTGGYEQYF | TGTGCCAGCAGCTTGGGGACAGGGGGCTACGAGCAGTACTTC
TRBD1 | - | TRBJ2-3 | TRBV7-9 | CASTLGTGSTDTQYF | TGTGCCAGCACATTAGGGACAGGTAGCACAGATACGCAGTATTTT
- | - | TRBJ1-6 | TRBV28 | CASNGASVNNSPLHF | TGTGCCAGCAATGGGGCTTCGGTAAATAATTCACCCCTCCACTTT
- | - | TRBJ2-4 | TRBV4-2 | CASSQDPRELGKNIQYF | TGTGCCAGCAGCCAAGATCCGAGGGAGTTGGGCAAAAACATTCAGTACTTC
- | once | TRBJ2-7 | TRBV7-9 | CASSLRETTYEQYF | TGTGCCAGCAGCTTAAGGGAGACTACCTACGAGCAGTACTTC
- | - | TRBJ1-1 | TRBV2 | CASEVRAEAFF | TGTGCCAGCGAAGTCCGCGCTGAAGCTTTCTTT
TRBD1 | once | TRBJ1-2 | TRBV6-1 | CASRSRGRNRGYTF | TGTGCCAGCAGGTCCAGGGGGCGCAATAGAGGCTACACCTTC
TRBD2 | - | TRBJ2-7 | TRBV23-1 | CASSQSQSLAGVYEQYF | TGCGCCAGCAGTCAATCCCAAAGCCTAGCGGGAGTCTACGAGCAGTACTTC
TRBD2 | - | TRBJ2-5 | TRBV6-1 | CASLGRAMETQYF | TGTGCCAGCCTCGGGAGGGCCATGGAGACCCAGTACTTC
TRBD1 | - | TRBJ2-3 | TRBV25-1 | CASSGGTGGTDTQYF | TGTGCCAGCAGTGGGGGGACAGGGGGCACAGATACGCAGTATTTT
TRBD1 | - | TRBJ1-1 | TRBV18 | CASSGGTDWTEAFF | TGTGCCAGCTCAGGAGGGACAGATTGGACTGAAGCTTTCTTT
TRBD2 | - | TRBJ2-1 | TRBV28 | CATSGLASDEQFF | TGTGCCACCTCGGGACTAGCTAGCGATGAGCAGTTCTTC
TRBD1 | - | TRBJ1-2 | TRBV28 | CASSLVGGQVLNYGYTF | TGTGCCAGCAGCCTGGTGGGGGGACAGGTCCTAAACTATGGCTACACCTTC
TRBD2 | - | TRBJ2-3 | TRBV28 | CASSEPSGSGTDTQYF | TGTGCCAGCAGTGAACCCAGCGGGAGTGGGACAGATACGCAGTATTTT
TRBD2 | - | TRBJ2-3 | TRBV5-6 | CASSLGPAGVTDTQYF | TGTGCCAGCAGCTTGGGGCCAGCGGGGGTCACAGATACGCAGTATTTT
- | - | TRBJ1-5 | TRBV28 | CASSFSHGSNQPQHF | TGTGCCAGCAGTTTCAGTCACGGGAGCAATCAGCCCCAGCATTTT
TRBD2 | few | TRBJ2-7 | TRBV7-3 | CASSLTGTRGFGEQYF | TGTGCCAGCAGCTTAACGGGGACTAGAGGTTTCGGGGAGCAGTACTTC
- | - | TRBJ2-3 | TRBV6-1 | CASSVLLVGTQYF | TGTGCCAGCAGTGTCCTGCTAGTGGGTACGCAGTATTTT
TRBD1 | - | TRBJ1-1 | TRBV6-1 | CASGQGTEAFF | TGTGCCAGCGGACAGGGCACTGAAGCTTTCTTT
TRBD1 | - | TRBJ1-1 | TRBV6-5 | CASRGQGAGDTEAFF | TGTGCCAGCAGGGGACAGGGGGCTGGGGACACTGAAGCTTTCTTT
TRBD1 | - | TRBJ1-4 | TRBV18 | CASSPFMDRVNEKLFF | TGTGCCAGCTCACCCTTTATGGACAGGGTCAATGAAAAACTGTTTTTT
TRBD2 | - | TRBJ2-1 | TRBV19 | CASSPRTSGRWNEQFF | TGTGCCAGTAGTCCTCGGACTAGCGGGAGATGGAATGAGCAGTTCTTC
TRBD2 | medium-sized | TRBJ2-5 | TRBV5-6 | CASRPGAGGWETQYF | TGTGCCAGCAGGCCCGGGGCGGGAGGGTGGGAGACCCAGTACTTC
- | medium-sized | TRBJ1-1 | TRBV19 | CASSIVQGAESRNTEAFF | TGTGCCAGTAGTATTGTACAGGGAGCGGAATCTCGGAACACTGAAGCTTTCTTT
TRBD2 | - | TRBJ2-1 | TRBV28 | CASRTSGSLRGSEQFF | TGTGCCAGCCGTACTAGCGGGAGCCTCCGGGGTAGTGAGCAGTTCTTC
TRBD2 | - | TRBJ2-1 | TRBV29-1 | CSTLLAGPAPHEQFF | TGCAGCACCCTACTAGCGGGCCCCGCCCCCCATGAGCAGTTCTTC
- | - | TRBJ1-1 | TRBV6-5 | CASSPDTGGEAFF | TGTGCCAGCAGTCCCGACACGGGGGGGGAAGCTTTCTTT
TRBD2 | - | TRBJ2-7 | TRBV5-8 | CASSFLAGGSYEQYF | TGTGCCAGCAGCTTCCTAGCGGGAGGGTCTTACGAGCAGTACTTC
- | - | TRBJ2-7 | TRBV5-6 | CASSLVGVGDYEQYF | TGTGCCAGCAGCTTGGTGGGGGTAGGGGACTACGAGCAGTACTTC
- | medium-sized | TRBJ2-7 | TRBV6-5 | CASSTGVGYGEQYF | TGTGCCAGCAGTACTGGCGTGGGCTATGGCGAGCAGTACTTC
- | - | TRBJ2-7 | TRBV28 | CASSFGGVPEQYF | TGTGCCAGCAGTTTCGGCGGAGTTCCCGAGCAGTACTTC
TRBD1 | - | TRBJ1-2 | TRBV2 | CASSLTGDLISYGYTF | TGTGCCAGCAGCCTGACAGGGGATTTGATTTCCTATGGCTACACCTTC
TRBD1 | once | TRBJ2-2 | TRBV30 | CASARGGAVGELFF | TGTGCCTCGGCGCGAGGGGGCGCGGTCGGGGAGCTGTTTTTT
TRBD2 | - | TRBJ2-1 | TRBV6-6 | CASTGLAGVNEQFF | TGTGCCAGCACCGGACTAGCGGGAGTCAATGAGCAGTTCTTC
- | once | TRBJ1-5 | TRBV15 | CATSRNGRERRNQPQHF | TGTGCCACCAGCAGAAACGGCAGGGAAAGAAGGAATCAGCCCCAGCATTTT
TRBD2 | once | TRBJ2-2 | TRBV27 | CASSFRLAGGNTGELFF | TGTGCCAGCAGTTTTCGTCTAGCGGGAGGCAACACCGGGGAGCTGTTTTTT
- | - | TRBJ1-2 | TRBV6-6 | CASSYSADSREGGYTF | TGTGCCAGCAGTTACAGCGCGGACAGCAGAGAGGGTGGCTACACCTTC
- | - | TRBJ1-5 | TRBV28 | CASSNGRRGGNQPQHF | TGTGCCAGCAGCAACGGGAGGAGGGGAGGCAATCAGCCCCAGCATTTT
TRBD1 | - | TRBJ2-1 | TRBV27 | CASSPTGANSYNEQFF | TGTGCCAGCAGTCCGACAGGGGCAAACTCCTACAATGAGCAGTTCTTC
- | - | TRBJ2-5 | TRBV7-2 | CASSLNRETQYF | TGTGCCAGCAGCTTGAATAGAGAGACCCAGTACTTC
- | few | TRBJ2-1 | TRBV29-1 | CSVGAVPSYNEQFF | TGCAGCGTTGGAGCGGTCCCCTCCTACAATGAGCAGTTCTTC
TRBD1 | - | TRBJ2-1 | TRBV19 | CASTARDRLRQFF | TGTGCCAGTACCGCCCGGGACAGGCTGAGGCAGTTCTTC
TRBD2 | - | TRBJ2-1 | TRBV2 | CASSGREAEQFF | TGTGCCAGCAGTGGCCGGGAGGCTGAGCAGTTCTTC
- | once | TRBJ1-1 | TRBV7-9 | CASRPDRYNTEAFF | TGTGCCAGCAGACCCGACAGGTACAACACTGAAGCTTTCTTT
TRBD2 | - | TRBJ2-5 | TRBV2 | CASSVRTSGQETQYF | TGTGCCAGCAGTGTAAGGACTAGCGGGCAAGAGACCCAGTACTTC
- | medium-sized | TRBJ2-2 | TRBV14 | CASSQDRTGELFF | TGTGCCAGCAGCCAAGATCGGACCGGGGAGCTGTTTTTT
- | once | TRBJ2-3 | TRBV2 | CASSEGSQADTQYF | TGTGCCAGCAGTGAGGGTTCCCAGGCAGATACGCAGTATTTT
- | once | TRBJ1-3 | TRBV7-2 | CASSAGLFSGNTIYF | TGTGCCAGCAGCGCGGGACTGTTCTCTGGAAACACCATATATTTT